These 25 T cell receptor beta chains came from one sample sequenced in a study of T cell changes during pregnancy in multiple sclerosis (dated by TCRdb to the late 2010s). Library preparation employed the immunoSEQ multiplex PCR assay. TCRdb provides this immuneACCESS table in a form limited to in-frame rearrangements. Some clones are lacking; in checked studies, under half of them reflect an unresolved V gene, and why the rest are absent is not known. Present in this sample are approximately 130,000 clones, roughly 95% of which were seen just once. The biggest ten clones account for 0.44% of the sample. The sequences come from peripheral blood, collected after pregnancy. These receptors all come from a female donor with multiple sclerosis, enrolled in a pregnancy study.

The chain recombines TRBV2 with TRBJ2-3; 8 bases are shared with TRBD2. V was clipped by 5 bases and J by 3 bases; unmatched bases: 10. Germline CDR1 and CDR2: SNHLY and FYNNEI. The length of the CDR3 is 16 residues. CDR3 region: CASSSPHSGVTDTQYF. CDR3 DNA sequence: TGTGCCAGCAGTTCCCCCCATAGCGGGGTTACAGATACGCAGTATTTT.

This clone was counted a single time. The gene calls are TRBV5-5 and TRBJ2-7, with 9 bases matching TRBD1. Germline V gives CDR1 SGHKS, CDR2 YYEKEE (reference sequence). Trimming cost V 4 bases and J 4 bases; bases outside gene matches: 6. This CDR3 has 14 amino acids. CDR3 loop: CASSVQGAKYEQYF. The CDR3 DNA reads TGTGCCAGCAGCGTACAGGGGGCAAAGTACGAGCAGTACTTC.

The V and J genes are TRBV28 and TRBJ1-4, with no clear D. V was shortened by 1 base and J by 4 bases, with 4 bases between the two germline ends. The CDR3 extends over 13 amino acids. The germline gives CDR1 MDHEN, CDR2 SYDVKM. The CDR3 DNA is TGTGCCAGCAGTTTATCAGTTAATGAAAAACTGTTTTTT. As protein: CASSLSVNEKLFF.

The genes are TRBV27 and TRBJ2-2; the D gene is possibly TRBD1 (5 bases). The V end lost 2 bases, the J end lost 4 bases, and 8 bases lay between the germline ends. From germline, CDR1 is MNHEY and CDR2 SMNVEV (reference sequence). This CDR3 comprises 14 residues. CDR3 sequence reads: CASSLQGSTGELFF. The CDR3 DNA reads TGTGCCAGCAGTTTACAGGGTAGCACCGGGGAGCTGTTTTTT.

Here the CDR3 reads CASSFPGAGETQYF. CDR3 DNA: TGTGCCAGCAGCTTCCCAGGGGCGGGTGAGACCCAGTACTTC. The chain links TRBV5-6 to TRBJ2-5; D possibly corresponds to TRBD1 (6 bases). Germline V gives CDR1 SGHDT, CDR2 YYEEEE. V was trimmed by 2 bases and J by 5 bases, leaving 13 bases between them. The CDR3 sequence is 14 residues long.

The chain links TRBV5-4 to TRBJ2-2; perhaps TRBD2 as D (5 bases). The CDR3 is made up of 15 amino acids. Trimming stripped 0 bases from V and 5 bases from J, with 11 bases between. The V gene's germline CDR1 is SGHNT and CDR2 YYREEE (reference sequence). The DNA of the CDR3 is TGTGCCAGCAGCTTGGTGCCCGGGGTAACCGGGGAGCTGTTTTTT. This translates into CASSLVPGVTGELFF.

The J gene is TRBJ2-1, the V gene TRBV5-1, with D possibly being TRBD2 (6 bases). V dropped 1 base and J dropped 8 bases, with 22 bases sitting between them. The germline CDR1 and CDR2 sequences are SGHRS and YFSETQ. CDR3 size: 17 residues. CDR3: CASSLRLWRASGHEQFF. The CDR3 DNA reads as TGCGCCAGCAGCTTGCGACTGTGGAGGGCCTCCGGGCATGAGCAGTTCTTC.

The genes are TRBV20-1 and TRBJ2-2; perhaps TRBD2 as D (5 bases). Germline loops: CDR1 DFQATT, CDR2 SNEGSKA (reference sequence). The V gene lost 3 bases and the J gene lost 13 bases, with 12 bases spanning the gap. This CDR3 region has 11 residues. Here the CDR3 DNA reads TGCAGTGCTAGTCGGCAAGAGGGGCTGTTTTTT. Protein sequence: CSASRQEGLFF.

The chain recombines TRBV27 with TRBJ2-3; the D is unclear. V was pared by 5 bases and J by 1 base, with 13 bases between. Germline CDR1 MNHEY, CDR2 SMNVEV (reference sequence). The CDR3 is 15 residues long. CDR3 region: CASSPRAAGTDTQYF. CDR3 nucleotide sequence: TGTGCCAGCAGTCCACGTGCGGCTGGCACAGATACGCAGTATTTT.

The chain uses TRBV25-1 and TRBJ2-5; D not certain. The CDR3 has 17 amino acids. From germline, CDR1 is MGHDK and CDR2 SYGVNS. V was trimmed by 2 bases and J by 1 base, leaving 17 bases between them. CDR3 in DNA: TGTGCCAGCAGTGAAGTGGAAAGCGCCCTTGGCCAAGAGACCCAGTACTTC. It is translated as CASSEVESALGQETQYF.

The chain has TRBV19 and TRBJ2-3, with TRBD1 identical over 8 bases. V gave up 5 bases and J gave up 5 bases; unmatched junction bases: 6. The CDR3 runs to 14 residues. Germline V gene sequence: CDR1 LNHDA, CDR2 SQIVND (reference sequence). The CDR3 loop reads CASSQGTGGDTQYF. The CDR3 bases are TGTGCCAGTAGTCAAGGGACAGGTGGAGATACGCAGTATTTT.

This chain uses TRBV29-1 with TRBJ2-5; TRBD1 agrees at 7 bases. Unmatched junction bases numbered 3, after V lost 4 bases and J lost 4 bases. Germline values: CDR1 SQVTM, CDR2 ANQGSEA. The CDR3 is 12 amino acids. This chain's CDR3 is CSVGQGGETQYF. The CDR3 coding sequence is TGCAGCGTTGGACAGGGTGGAGAGACCCAGTACTTC.

The V call is TRBV11-2, the J call TRBJ2-1; tentative D call: TRBD1 (5 bases). Trimming shortened V by 0 bases and J by 11 bases, and 8 bases separated the two germline ends. The CDR3 runs 12 residues. Germline V gene data show CDR1 as SGHAT and CDR2 as FQNNGV. The DNA of the CDR3 is TGTGCCAGCAGCTTAGATACGGACAAGCAGTTCTTC. This gives the protein CASSLDTDKQFF.

V is TRBV9 and J is TRBJ2-7; perhaps TRBD1 as D (5 bases). The CDR3 length is 15 residues. Trimming took 1 base from V and 2 from J, leaving 13 bases between them. CDR1 is SGDLS, CDR2 YYNGEE, per germline. CDR3 nucleotide sequence: TGTGCCAGCAGCGTAACCGACAGCCTCCCCTACGAGCAGTACTTC. It specifies CASSVTDSLPYEQYF.

This chain links TRBV7-6 with TRBJ2-7; TRBD2 might be the D (6 bases). CDR1 and CDR2 (germline): SGHVS, FNYEAQ. V lost 0 bases, J lost 6 bases, and 15 bases lay in between. The CDR3 is 15 residues long. CDR3 region: CASSLAAGPLGEQYF. In nucleotides, the CDR3 is TGTGCCAGCAGCTTAGCCGCGGGACCCCTGGGCGAGCAGTACTTC.

Only one count was recorded for this clone. Here the CDR3 DNA reads TGTGCCATCAGTCGGACAGATACGCAGTATTTT. Translating gives CAISRTDTQYF. The V call is TRBV10-3, the J call TRBJ2-3; D remains ambiguous. Per germline, CDR1 ENHRY and CDR2 SYGVKD. V was trimmed by 5 bases and J by 3 bases, leaving 3 bases between them. The CDR3 runs to 11 residues.

This sequence joins TRBV28 and TRBJ2-7, with 7 bases identical to TRBD2. V trimming: 3 bases; J trimming: 4 bases; junction bases outside the gene matches: 6. Per germline, CDR1 MDHEN and CDR2 SYDVKM. The CDR3 is 14 residues long. DNA of the CDR3: TGTGCCAGCAGTTTCGGACTAGGGGCTTACGAGCAGTACTTC. It translates to CASSFGLGAYEQYF.

This clone came up once. The chain recombines TRBV6-5 with TRBJ1-2; 8 bases align to TRBD1. The junction had 6 bases not matched to a gene; V was cut back by 5 bases and J by 4 bases. Germline-derived CDR1 and CDR2 are MNHEY and SVGAGI. The CDR3 extends over 14 amino acids. In DNA, the CDR3 is TGTGCCAGCAGTGAGGACAGGGCCGTCTATGGCTACACCTTC. It codes for CASSEDRAVYGYTF.

V and J are TRBV7-9 and TRBJ2-7, with D tentatively TRBD2 (5 bases). Trimming took 5 bases from V and 7 from J, leaving 18 bases between them. The CDR3 loop spans 14 amino acids. Germline CDR1 reads SEHNR; CDR2 reads FQNEAQ (reference sequence). The CDR3 spells CASSPTGSSGEQYF. The CDR3 DNA reads as TGTGCCAGCAGCCCAACCGGCTCGAGCGGTGAGCAGTACTTC. Combining the CDR3 with reference TRBV7-9 and TRBJ2-7 gives the whole variable domain DTGVSQNPRHKITKRGQNVTFRCDPISEHNRLYWYRQTLGQGPEFLTYFQNEAQLEKSRLLSDRFSAERPKGSFSTLEIQRTEQGDSAMYLCASSPTGSSGEQYFGPGTRLTVT.

The count of this clone is one. V is TRBV19 and J is TRBJ2-1, with TRBD2 matching over 7 bases. V trimming: 4 bases; J trimming: 6 bases; junction bases outside the gene matches: 3. CDR3 size: 13 residues. Germline V gene data show CDR1 as LNHDA and CDR2 as SQIVND (reference sequence). CDR3 sequence reads: CASSTGLGNEQFF. In DNA, the CDR3 is TGTGCCAGTAGTACCGGACTAGGCAATGAGCAGTTCTTC.

J is TRBJ2-7 and V is TRBV4-3, with D hard to call. Germline loops: CDR1 LGHNA, CDR2 YSLEER. With 0 bases removed from V and 0 bases from J, the gap between germline ends came to 9 bases. The CDR3 has 15 amino acids. DNA for the CDR3: TGCGCCAGCAGCCAAGATCACGTTAGCTCCTACGAGCAGTACTTC. Its translation: CASSQDHVSSYEQYF.

The chain links TRBV9 to TRBJ1-4, with TRBD1 matching 7 bases. Germline-derived CDR1 and CDR2 are SGDLS and YYNGEE. Germline trimming cut 0 bases from V and 6 bases from J; bases unmatched to any gene: 2. The CDR3 sequence is 14 residues long. CDR3 amino acids: CASSVGGGDEKLFF. The CDR3 DNA sequence: TGTGCCAGCAGCGTAGGAGGGGGCGATGAAAAACTGTTTTTT. Full variable domain (missing parts from reference TRBV9 and TRBJ1-4): DSGVTQTPKHLITATGQRVTLRCSPRSGDLSVYWYQQSLDQGLQFLIQYYNGEERAKGNILERFSAQQFPDLHSELNLSSLELGDSALYFCASSVGGGDEKLFFGSGTQLSVL.

This chain uses TRBV7-2 with TRBJ2-7, with D tentatively TRBD2 (5 bases). V dropped 1 base and J dropped 6 bases, with 16 bases sitting between them. The CDR3 has 15 amino acids. Germline CDR1 reads SGHTA; CDR2 reads FQGNSA. The CDR3 DNA is TGTGCCAGCAGCTTAGTTAGCGCTCTCCTCCGCGAGCAGTACTTC. Protein product: CASSLVSALLREQYF.

J is TRBJ1-5 and V is TRBV7-8, with 8 bases aligning to TRBD1. The germline CDR1 and CDR2 sequences are SGHVS and FQNEAQ. The CDR3 spans 16 residues. Germline trimming cut 2 bases from V and 5 bases from J; bases unmatched to any gene: 8. Here the CDR3 DNA reads TGTGCCAGCAGCTTAACTACCGGGACAGGATATCAGCCCCAGCATTTT. Protein product: CASSLTTGTGYQPQHF.

The count of this clone is one. The gene calls are TRBV7-4 and TRBJ2-4; 8 bases line up with TRBD2. Per germline, CDR1 SGHVT and CDR2 SQSDAQ. This CDR3 region has 12 residues. V gave up 1 base and J gave up 15 bases; unmatched junction bases: 5. The chain's CDR3 is CASSLEGLGLYF. The DNA for the CDR3 is TGTGCCAGCAGCTTAGAGGGACTAGGCCTGTACTTC. The full variable domain, rest sourced from reference TRBV7-4 and TRBJ2-4, is GAGVSQSPRYKVAKRGRDVALRCDSISGHVTLYWYRQTLGQGSEVLTYSQSDAQRDKSGRPSGRFSAERPERSVSTLKIQRTEQGDSAVYLCASSLEGLGLYFGAGTRLSVL.